The clone carrying this TCR beta chain occurred many times. Its cognate antigen is unknown. Time point meaning: newly diagnosed GD, antithyroid drugs for less than 3 months. RNA from PBMCs was the source of the TCR library. The data originate from a study of regulatory T cells in long-lasting Graves disease. Overall study findings and caveats: What was studied was peripheral blood only, and not thyroid tissue. Persistent disease exhibited a predilection for TRBV28, TRBJ1-2 and TRBJ2-5.

Trimming pared 2 bases from V and 4 bases from J, leaving 5 bases between. The CDR3 length is 13 residues. CDR1 is MNHEY, CDR2 SVGAGI, per germline. Both iRepertoire HTBI primers and Arm-PCR of CDR3 regions were used to build the TCR beta libraries. TCRdb passed the multiplex PCR reads through MiXCR, listing each CDR3 protein once. The sample contains around 420,000 distinct CDR3 sequences, around 15% of which appear only once. V is TRBV6-5 and J is TRBJ2-2; D not certain. Material: peripheral blood mononuclear cells (PBMCs), obtained at new diagnosis, from a patient treated with antithyroid drugs. This sequence originates from a female donor with Graves disease. CDR3 protein: CASSYVGTGELFF. CDR3 nucleotides: TGTGCCAGCAGTTACGTCGGCACCGGGGAGCTGTTTTTT.